A selection of T cell receptor beta chains follows, all from one sample in a study of T cell responses to AZD1222 COVID-19 vaccine. Clones were read by immunoSEQ multiplex PCR, and TCRdb kept only the in-frame ones, dropping some. The profile covers about 140,000 clones, with 70% to 90% appearing a single time and 1.9% taken by the ten largest. Sample: peripheral blood, taken on day 0 of AZD1222 vaccination. All receptors derive from an adult in good health. CDR3s include the opening cysteine and the closing phenylalanine or tryptophan. The D gene is left open where the match is weak. Expanded clones get a size class; other rows say once, few or many, or leave the size out.

cdr3_length	j_call	clone_size	v_call	d_call	cdr3_nt	cdr3_aa
13	TRBJ1-2	-	TRBV30	-	TGTGCCTGGAGTCGAACAGGCAGCTATGGCTACACCTTC	CAWSRTGSYGYTF
13	TRBJ1-1	-	TRBV7-6	-	TGTGCCAGCAGCTTCGGGTGGGGGACTGAAGCTTTCTTT	CASSFGWGTEAFF
13	TRBJ1-6	-	TRBV27	-	TGTGCCAGCAGTTTAGGTAGGGGTTCACCCCTCCACTTT	CASSLGRGSPLHF
12	TRBJ1-4	-	TRBV7-9	-	TGTGCCAGCAGCTTAACGGGTGAAAAACTGTTTTTT	CASSLTGEKLFF
16	TRBJ2-3	-	TRBV27	-	TGTGCCAGCAGTTCCCCTCATCCCACTAGTATAGATACGCAGTATTTT	CASSSPHPTSIDTQYF
17	TRBJ1-2	-	TRBV5-4	TRBD1	TGTGCCAGCAGCGCAGCCCGGGACAGGGGGCGGTTATATGGCTACACCTTC	CASSAARDRGRLYGYTF
13	TRBJ2-3	-	TRBV7-2	-	TGTGCCAGCAGCACTGGACTGGGAGATACGCAGTATTTT	CASSTGLGDTQYF
12	TRBJ1-2	-	TRBV4-3	-	TGCGCCAGCAGCCAGGAGGGGAGCGGCTACACCTTC	CASSQEGSGYTF
13	TRBJ1-1	few	TRBV28	-	TGTGCCAGCAGTTTATCCGGTGGCACTGAAGCTTTCTTT	CASSLSGGTEAFF
13	TRBJ2-5	-	TRBV11-2	-	TGTGCCAGCAGCCCATGGGTAGAAGAGACCCAGTACTTC	CASSPWVEETQYF
14	TRBJ2-7	-	TRBV29-1	-	TGCAGCGTTGAAGACCCGACAGTATCCTACGAGCAGTACTTC	CSVEDPTVSYEQYF
18	TRBJ1-1	-	TRBV15	-	TGTGCCACCAGCAGACGCGAGGGTTGGGGGGGTAGGAACACTGAAGCTTTCTTT	CATSRREGWGGRNTEAFF
16	TRBJ1-2	-	TRBV4-1	-	TGCGCCAGCAGCACCACCGGGGGATTAGCTAACTATGGCTACACCTTC	CASSTTGGLANYGYTF
12	TRBJ1-1	-	TRBV7-8	-	TGTGCCAGCAGCCGATACCTGGCTGAAGCTTTCTTT	CASSRYLAEAFF
18	TRBJ2-3	-	TRBV19	TRBD1	TGTGCCAGTAATGACCGGGACAGGCAGGTCAGAGGCACAGATACGCAGTATTTT	CASNDRDRQVRGTDTQYF
19	TRBJ2-1	-	TRBV3-1/TRBV3-2	TRBD2	TGTGCCAGCAGCCAAGAGAACGGACTAGCGGGGACAACCTACAATGAGCAGTTCTTC	CASSQENGLAGTTYNEQFF
16	TRBJ2-2	-	TRBV3-1/TRBV3-2	TRBD2	TGTGCCAGCAGCCGTGGGATCGGGGGGGCGAACGGGGAGCTGTTTTTT	CASSRGIGGANGELFF
15	TRBJ1-2	-	TRBV25-1	TRBD1	TGTGCCAGCAGTGCGGACAGGGGGCGAGAAATTGGCTACACCTTC	CASSADRGREIGYTF